This T cell receptor beta chain derives from a study of vaccination and CD4 T cells after COVID-19 (dated by TCRdb to between 2021 and 2023). With respect to the entire study: In the convalescent cohort there were six males and four females, among whom were two Hispanic individuals, seven Caucasians, two Asians and one multiracial person. The spike-specific CD4+ TCR repertoire was compared before and after mRNA vaccination in around ten COVID-19 convalescent patients and a handful of infection-naive healthy vaccine recipients. Control cultures used a CEFX viral epitope pool as positive control, an HIV-1 Nef peptide pool as negative control, or no peptide. Post-COVID blood samples from convalescent patients were collected a median of roughly 100 days after diagnosis, with a range of roughly 35 to 180 days. Each participant got two doses of either the Pfizer-BioNTech BNT162b2 vaccine (n=8) or the Moderna mRNA-1273 vaccine (n=2). The time from the second vaccine dose to post-vaccine blood sampling had a median of roughly 72 days and ranged from about 12 to 241 days. Memory CD4+ T cell crossreactivity between SARS-CoV-2 and common cold coronavirus spike proteins was assessed at the TCR clonotype level in an earlier paper using these donors. The cultures were stimulated with overlapping spike peptide pools from SARS-CoV-2 and from the common cold coronaviruses HCoV-NL63, HCoV-OC43 and HCoV-229E. What the research found in general, with its limitations: The median count of SARS-CoV-2-reactive clonotypes went up from approximately 22 after infection to more than 30 after vaccination, although the change was not significant. In convalescent patients, a median about 86% of post-vaccine SARS-CoV-2-reactive clones were detected only after vaccination, suggesting vaccine-specific priming. Of the vaccine-specific clones in convalescent patients, 304 of 307, or nearly all, reacted only to SARS-CoV-2 spike and did not cross-react with common cold coronaviruses. Only a relatively small number of convalescent patients were included in the study, and early timepoints following natural infection were not analyzed.

The method behind the library was PCR. DNA from cultured CD4+ T cells underwent TCR sequencing with the Oncomine TCR Beta short-read assay at the Johns Hopkins FTIC core. The QIAamp micro DNA kit was used to extract genomic DNA from the cultured CD4+ T cells. Oncomine TCR Beta libraries from cultured CD4+ T cells were pooled using unique dual indexes and sequenced on an Illumina iSeq 100. The authors' pipeline ran thus. Non-productive sequences were removed, and CDR3s not starting with C, not ending with F or W, or shorter than 7 amino acids were discarded. The MANAFEST web application identified antigen-specific clonotypes by comparing peptide-stimulated wells against reference wells and other culture wells. For a clone to be called positive, the clone needed an FDR below 0.05, an odds ratio above 5, and a productive frequency above 0.1% in at least two of three replicate wells. A clonotype counted as cross-reactive if it showed significant expansion both in the SARS-CoV-2 spike wells and in at least one common cold coronavirus spike condition. CDR3 homology was assessed with Levenshtein distances (stringdist) and unrooted phylogenetic trees (ape) in R version 3.6.1. TCRdb ran its own pipeline on the public reads, namely fastp trimming at Q25 and MiXCR clone calling, and kept in-frame beta chains. Rows with one shared CDR3 protein collapse into an entry with the most common genes and DNA. It is TCRdb's table, rather than the study itself, that gives the V and J calls and clone size. The table for this sample lists fewer than 11,000 distinct CDR3 sequences; roughly 30% of them were counted only once. Clones ranked in the top ten supply 10% to 15% of the sample.

Taken from the germline V gene, the CDR1 and CDR2 loops are MGHDK and SYGVNS. From its cysteine to its phenylalanine, the CDR3 spans 15 amino acids. CDR3 DNA only is kept here, 45 bases in frame from base 1. Trimming accounts for 1 base at V and 7 bases at J, while the number of junction bases matched to no gene is 4. The sample's treatment or condition label is to be understood as: approximately 9-day PBMC culture with coronavirus spike peptide pools or control peptides (ViraFEST assay). CD4+ T cells from unexposed donors were collected before the COVID-19 pandemic (2011-2018). To expand antigen-specific T cells with peptide pools and then pick out the expanded clonotypes through TCR sequencing, the study relied on the ViraFEST assay. PBMCs were cultured at around 2.2 million per well in IMDM supplemented with around 5% human AB serum and around 10 IU/ml IL-2, with roughly 9.5 ug/ml peptide pools added. On days 3 and 7, half of the culture medium was replaced with fresh IL-2-containing medium. CD4+ T cells were isolated after roughly 9 days of culture through negative selection using the EasySep CD4+ T cell isolation kit. As cell number allowed, CD4+ T cells from unexposed donors were tested for reactivity to SARS-CoV-2 S and N and to four common cold coronavirus spike pools. Ficoll-Paque Plus gradient centrifugation was used to isolate PBMCs from whole blood, and the isolated PBMCs were then either used fresh or cryopreserved at -140C. Each culture condition was generally run in triplicate wells. The leukapheresis product used for the unexposed donors was purchased from a commercial source.

For this clonotype: Its antigen target is currently unknown. Base quality data are lacking; no much larger clone is found one base away.

The specimen was CD4+ T cells from blood, cultured in vitro. The V and J genes are TRBV25-1 and TRBJ1-6, with 7 junctional bases fitting TRBD1. The receptor was isolated from a human donor in good health. The sequence in DNA is TGTGCCAGCAGTGAATTGGACAGGCCAAATTCACCCCTCCACTTT. This sequence encodes CASSELDRPNSPLHF.